Following are 9 T cell receptor beta chains from one sample sequenced in a study of siplizumab effects on memory and regulatory T cells. Measured with immunoSEQ multiplex PCR; TCRdb has only the in-frame clones, and not every one. The table records fewer than 110,000 clones, about 93% of them present only once. The sequenced sample consisted of non-Treg CD4+ T cells sorted from blood. These receptors were taken from a human donor in good health.

The chain is built from TRBV6-5 and TRBJ2-7; D tentatively fits TRBD1 or TRBD2 (5 bases each). This CDR3 contains 14 residues. The germline V gene encodes CDR1 MNHEY and CDR2 SVGAGI. The V and J ends lost 4 bases and 5 bases respectively, with 15 bases between them. For the CDR3, the DNA is TGTGCCAGCAGTTTCGCGGGCGACAGCCACGAGCAGTACTTC. Encoded protein: CASSFAGDSHEQYF.

The rearrangement links TRBV5-6 to TRBJ1-1; a possible D gene is TRBD1 (6 bases). The V end was cut by 0 bases, the J end by 5 bases, with 17 bases between. CDR3 length: 16 residues. Looked up from germline, CDR1 is SGHDT and CDR2 is YYEEEE. Here the CDR3 reads CASSLALGRGVTEAFF. CDR3 bases: TGTGCCAGCAGCTTGGCCTTGGGCAGGGGAGTAACTGAAGCTTTCTTT.

This CDR3 reads CASSLRPGQGTTQYF. CDR3 DNA: TGTGCCAGCAGCTTACGCCCGGGACAGGGGACGACCCAGTACTTC. The chain is built from TRBV7-6 and TRBJ2-5; TRBD1 agrees at 10 bases. J was trimmed by 7 bases and V by 2 bases; bases with no gene match: 7. In germline, CDR1 is SGHVS, CDR2 FNYEAQ. CDR3 size: 15 residues.

The rearrangement links TRBV28 to TRBJ1-4, with unresolved D. The germline gives CDR1 MDHEN, CDR2 SYDVKM. V was trimmed by 5 bases and J by 2 bases, leaving 12 bases between them. This CDR3 is 15 amino acids long. This CDR3 reads CASSPSPETNEKLFF. In DNA, the CDR3 is TGTGCCAGCAGTCCTTCCCCGGAGACTAATGAAAAACTGTTTTTT.

This chain links TRBV4-2 with TRBJ2-3; 8 nucleotides match TRBD1. Germline CDR1 is LGHNA and CDR2 is YNFKEQ. CDR3 size: 14 residues. With V trimmed by 0 bases and J by 6 bases, 2 bases remained unmatched. Here the CDR3 DNA reads TGTGCCAGCAGCCAAGATCAGGGGGCGGATACGCAGTATTTT. Its translation is CASSQDQGADTQYF.

The chain joins TRBV18 to TRBJ2-1, with 8 nucleotides matching TRBD2. The CDR3 is 14 amino acids. V shed 8 bases and J 5 bases; nucleotides not matched to a gene: 8. From germline, CDR1 is KGHSH and CDR2 LQKENI. The CDR3 is CASRPTGGDNEQFF. Written as DNA, the CDR3 is TGTGCCAGCCGCCCAACGGGAGGGGACAATGAGCAGTTCTTC. The full variable domain, its missing parts supplied by reference TRBV18 and TRBJ2-1, is NAGVMQNPRHLVRRRGQEARLRCSPMKGHSHVYWYRQLPEEGLKFMVYLQKENIIDESGMPKERFSAEFPKEGPSILRIQQVVRGDSAAYFCASRPTGGDNEQFFGPGTRLTVL.

This chain links TRBV14 with TRBJ2-5; the match to TRBD1 covers 7 bases. Germline trimming cut 3 bases from V and 1 base from J; bases unmatched to any gene: 5. This CDR3 comprises 15 residues. CDR1 is SGHDN and CDR2 is FVKESK in the germline V gene. The CDR3 here is CASSQMGTVQETQYF. The CDR3 nucleotides read TGTGCCAGCAGCCAGATGGGGACAGTCCAAGAGACCCAGTACTTC.

The V gene is TRBV27, the J gene TRBJ2-2; D unresolved. CDR1 and CDR2 from the germline V gene are MNHEY and SMNVEV (reference sequence). There are 12 residues in the CDR3. V dropped 5 bases and J dropped 5 bases, with 6 bases sitting between them. The CDR3 sequence: CASSTLTGELFF. CDR3 coding DNA: TGTGCCAGCAGTACCCTGACCGGGGAGCTGTTTTTT.

J is TRBJ2-2 and V is TRBV5-1, with a possible D match to TRBD1 (6 bases). The V end was cut by 0 bases, the J end by 4 bases, with 13 bases between. Germline-derived CDR1 and CDR2 are SGHRS and YFSETQ. The CDR3 consists of 16 residues. The DNA of the CDR3 is TGCGCCAGCAGCTTGGAGTCAGGGGCGGGCACCGGGGAGCTGTTTTTT. Residues: CASSLESGAGTGELFF.